This TCR beta chain was observed in a study of T and B cells in COVID-19 patients. Study findings and constraints: No sequencing was yet done of CD4+, regulatory or CD8+ subsets, or of SARS-CoV-2-responsive or tetramer+ sorted cells. Early severe-case samples and blood from mildly ill patients during symptoms were in short supply.

About this clonotype: Its antigen is currently unknown.

BIOMED2 TRB-A/B primer pools were used in multiplex TRB PCR. TCRdb reanalysed the multiplex PCR reads using MiXCR and keeps one entry per CDR3 protein. The repertoire includes roughly 7,000 distinct CDR3 sequences, 31% of them detected once, and around 22% sits in the top ten. TRB was amplified from approximately 250-480 ng of blood genomic DNA. CDR1 and CDR2 from the germline V gene are ENHRY and SYGVKD. V was trimmed by 6 bases and J by 6 bases, leaving 11 bases between them. There are 12 residues in the CDR3. This receptor was identified in a human donor with active COVID-19. The sequenced material came from blood. V usage is TRBV10-3 and J usage is TRBJ1-1; TRBD1 is a possible D gene (5 bases). In nucleotides, the CDR3 is TGTGCCATCAGAACGGGGGAGGCTGAAGCTTTCTTT. Translated: CAIRTGEAEAFF.